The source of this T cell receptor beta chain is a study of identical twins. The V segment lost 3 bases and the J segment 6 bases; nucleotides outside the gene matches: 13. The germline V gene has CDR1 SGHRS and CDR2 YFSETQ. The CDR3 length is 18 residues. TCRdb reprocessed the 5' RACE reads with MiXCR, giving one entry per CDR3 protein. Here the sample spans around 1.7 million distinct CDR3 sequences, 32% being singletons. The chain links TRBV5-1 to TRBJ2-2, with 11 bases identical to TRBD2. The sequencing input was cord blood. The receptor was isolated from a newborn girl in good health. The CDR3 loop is CASSSLPLLAGVAGELFF. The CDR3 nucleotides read TGCGCCAGCAGCTCCCTCCCCCTACTAGCGGGAGTGGCCGGGGAGCTGTTTTTT.